This T cell receptor (beta chain) was identified during a study of chemoradiotherapy in HPV16-positive cancers. The study, taken as a whole, reports: Candidate HPV-specific clones and E7-related TCR motifs grew in tumor during treatment. For HPV16-positive patients, expanding HPV-responsive T cells associated with longer recurrence-free survival.

TCRdb's copy holds only in-frame clones and misses some; the assay was immunoSEQ multiplex PCR. The table has about 15,000 clones, 65% to 80% seen once. For this clone: What it recognizes is unknown.

Germline loops: CDR1 WNHNN, CDR2 SYGVQD (reference sequence). CDR3 size: 19 residues. The V and J ends lost 3 bases and 3 bases, in that order; junction bases with no gene match: 14. This specimen was acquired from a patient who underwent chemoradiotherapy. The gene calls are TRBV10-1 and TRBJ2-3; 11 nucleotides agree with TRBD2. This TCR derives from a human donor with HPV-associated anogenital cancer. Written as DNA, the CDR3 is TGCGCCAGCAGTGACGAGCTAGCGGGAGGCAGGGTTGGGACAGATACGCAGTATTTT. It translates to CASSDELAGGRVGTDTQYF.